The entry below gives a single T cell receptor (beta chain) sequence along with its context. The CDR3 has 14 residues. Trimming took off 1 base at V and 3 bases at J, with 10 bases between the two ends. Germline CDR1 MGHRA, CDR2 YSYEKL. This entry belongs to a study of blood T cells in healthy people across ages. For the second PCR, which ran for roughly 6 to 12 cycles, a sample-barcoded 5' primer and a J-beta primer mix were used. TCRdb processed the 5' RACE reads anew with MiXCR; each CDR3 protein has one entry. The sample shows 950,000 to 1,200,000 distinct CDR3 sequences, under 40% of them seen only once. Researchers collected approximately 9.5 milliliters of peripheral blood from every single donor.

The rearrangement uses TRBV4-1 and TRBJ2-7; D ambiguous. The clonotype comes from a man aged 18 to 29 in good health. The specimen sequenced was blood. CDR3 bases: TGCGCCAGCAGCCAAGTAGAGGCAGACTACGAGCAGTACTTC. Residues: CASSQVEADYEQYF.